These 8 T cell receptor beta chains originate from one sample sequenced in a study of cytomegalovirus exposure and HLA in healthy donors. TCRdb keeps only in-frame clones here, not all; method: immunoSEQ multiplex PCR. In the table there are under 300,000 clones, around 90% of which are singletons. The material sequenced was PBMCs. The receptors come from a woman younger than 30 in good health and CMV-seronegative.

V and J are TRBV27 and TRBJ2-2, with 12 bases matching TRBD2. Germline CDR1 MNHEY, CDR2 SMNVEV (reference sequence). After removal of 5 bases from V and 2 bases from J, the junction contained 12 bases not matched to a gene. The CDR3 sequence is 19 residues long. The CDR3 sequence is CASSALGSSGGANTGELFF. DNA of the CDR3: TGTGCCAGCAGTGCCCTGGGGTCTAGCGGGGGGGCAAACACCGGGGAGCTGTTTTTT.

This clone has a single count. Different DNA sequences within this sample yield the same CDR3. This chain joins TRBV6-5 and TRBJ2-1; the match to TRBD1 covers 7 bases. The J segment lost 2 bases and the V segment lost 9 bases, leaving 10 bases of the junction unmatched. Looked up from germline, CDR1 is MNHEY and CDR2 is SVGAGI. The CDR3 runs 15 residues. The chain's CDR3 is CASSLQGITYNEQFF. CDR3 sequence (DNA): TGTGCCAGTTCGTTACAGGGGATAACCTACAATGAGCAGTTCTTC.

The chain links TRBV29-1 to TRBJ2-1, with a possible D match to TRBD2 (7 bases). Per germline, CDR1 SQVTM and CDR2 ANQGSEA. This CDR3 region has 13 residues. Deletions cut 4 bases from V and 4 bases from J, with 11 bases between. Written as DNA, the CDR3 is TGCAGCGTTGGGGGGGGCGCTTACAATGAGCAGTTCTTC. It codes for CSVGGGAYNEQFF.

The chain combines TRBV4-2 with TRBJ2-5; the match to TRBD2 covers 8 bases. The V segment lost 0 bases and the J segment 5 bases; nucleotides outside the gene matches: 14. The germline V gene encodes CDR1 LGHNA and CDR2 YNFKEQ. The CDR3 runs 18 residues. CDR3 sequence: CASSQDLGRGGLAETQYF. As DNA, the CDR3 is TGTGCCAGCAGCCAAGATCTTGGTCGGGGGGGCCTGGCTGAGACCCAGTACTTC.

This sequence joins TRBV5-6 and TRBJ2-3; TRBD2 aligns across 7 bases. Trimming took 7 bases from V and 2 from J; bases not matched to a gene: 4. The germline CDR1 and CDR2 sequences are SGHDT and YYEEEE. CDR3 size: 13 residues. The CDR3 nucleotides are TGTGCCAGCGGGAGGGGCACCACAGATACGCAGTATTTT. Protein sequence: CASGRGTTDTQYF.

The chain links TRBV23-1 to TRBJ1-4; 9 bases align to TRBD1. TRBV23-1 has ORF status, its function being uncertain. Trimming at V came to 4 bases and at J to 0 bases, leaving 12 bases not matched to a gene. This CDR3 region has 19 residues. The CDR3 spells CASSPPGQGSTATNEKLFF. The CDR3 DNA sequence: TGCGCCAGCAGTCCCCCAGGACAGGGGTCTACTGCAACTAATGAAAAACTGTTTTTT.

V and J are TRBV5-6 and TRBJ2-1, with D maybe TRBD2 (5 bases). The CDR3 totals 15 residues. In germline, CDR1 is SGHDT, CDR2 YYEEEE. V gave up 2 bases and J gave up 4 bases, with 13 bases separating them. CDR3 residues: CASSFASGSYNEQFF. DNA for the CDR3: TGTGCCAGCAGCTTTGCCAGCGGTTCGTACAATGAGCAGTTCTTC.

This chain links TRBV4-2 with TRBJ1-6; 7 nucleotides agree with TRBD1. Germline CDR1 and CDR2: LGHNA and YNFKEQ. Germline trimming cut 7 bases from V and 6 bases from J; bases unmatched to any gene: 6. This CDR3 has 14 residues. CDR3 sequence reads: CASTKGQFNSPLHF. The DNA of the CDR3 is TGTGCCAGCACAAAGGGACAGTTTAATTCACCCCTCCACTTT.